These 21 T cell receptor beta chains were sequenced from one sample in a study of T cells after yellow fever vaccination. Via MiXCR, TCRdb re-called the 5' RACE reads, giving one row per CDR3 protein. The sample carries some 500,000 distinct CDR3 sequences, approximately 15% recorded once. Sample: PBMCs, taken on the day of the yellow fever booster vaccination. These receptors were obtained from a young man who received the YFV17D yellow fever vaccine.

This clonotype was seen only a few times. This chain connects TRBV18 to TRBJ1-4; D is uncertain. V was pared by 0 bases and J by 0 bases, with 8 bases between. CDR1 is KGHSH and CDR2 is LQKENI in the germline V gene. The CDR3 spans 16 residues. In DNA form, the CDR3 reads TGTGCCAGCTCACCACCCGGGTCTGCAACTAATGAAAAACTGTTTTTT. This sequence encodes CASSPPGSATNEKLFF.

The genes are TRBV7-2 and TRBJ2-1, with D possibly matching TRBD2 (6 bases). Between the trimmed V and J ends, which lost 1 base and 4 bases, there was a span of 11 bases. CDR3 length: 15 residues. In germline, CDR1 is SGHTA, CDR2 FQGNSA. The CDR3 here is CASSLGFGRYNEQFF. In DNA form, the CDR3 reads TGTGCCAGCAGCTTAGGCTTTGGGAGGTACAATGAGCAGTTCTTC.

The chain employs TRBV4-3 and TRBJ2-7, with 7 bases matching TRBD1. In germline, CDR1 is LGHNA, CDR2 YSLEER. J gave up 5 bases and V 4 bases, and 14 bases lay outside the gene matches. CDR3 size: 16 residues. The CDR3 loop reads CASSRGLSGTADEQYF. The CDR3 DNA reads TGCGCCAGCAGCCGGGGGCTATCCGGGACAGCGGACGAGCAGTACTTC.

The chain has TRBV6-2 or TRBV6-3 and TRBJ2-3; 11 bases line up with TRBD2. The J segment lost 0 bases and the V segment lost 8 bases, leaving 16 bases of the junction unmatched. Germline assignment: CDR1 MNHEY and CDR2 SVGEGT. CDR3 length: 19 amino acids. The CDR3 sequence is CASVSLTSGRAGSTDTQYF. The CDR3 coding sequence is TGTGCCAGCGTTTCTCTTACTAGCGGGAGAGCGGGGAGCACAGATACGCAGTATTTT.

The V call is TRBV11-2, the J call TRBJ1-6; D call uncertain. The germline V gene encodes CDR1 SGHAT and CDR2 FQNNGV. V lost 4 bases and J lost 10, with 11 bases in between. This CDR3 has 13 residues. The CDR3 sequence: CASSSSSGSPLHF. CDR3 nucleotide sequence: TGTGCCAGCAGCTCCTCCTCGGGATCACCCCTCCACTTT.

The rearrangement links TRBV4-3 to TRBJ2-1, with TRBD2 matching over 10 bases. V was pared by 4 bases and J by 8 bases, with 8 bases of the junction left unmatched. Germline CDR1 is LGHNA and CDR2 is YSLEER. This CDR3 region has 15 residues. This CDR3 is CASSRTSGRWDEQFF. CDR3 nucleotide sequence: TGCGCCAGCAGCCGGACTAGCGGACGCTGGGATGAGCAGTTCTTC.

This clonotype was observed a handful of times. The chain uses TRBV12-3 or TRBV12-4 and TRBJ1-1; D not resolved. Trimming shortened V by 6 bases and J by 7 bases, and 18 bases separated the two germline ends. CDR3 length equals 14 residues. CDR3 in amino acids: CASRSPGRSDEAFF. The DNA of the CDR3 is TGTGCCAGCAGATCCCCCGGACGGTCAGATGAAGCTTTCTTT.

The table lists this clonotype with a few counts. The chain employs TRBV10-3 and TRBJ1-1, with no clear D. Germline V gene sequence: CDR1 ENHRY, CDR2 SYGVKD. This CDR3 comprises 15 residues. V dropped 7 bases and J dropped 5 bases, with 20 bases sitting between them. The CDR3 loop reads CAIKKGDLPATEAFF. CDR3 DNA: TGTGCCATCAAAAAAGGTGACCTACCAGCGACTGAAGCTTTCTTT.

In its sample, this clonotype was seen a few times. This chain joins TRBV5-1 and TRBJ2-1; 7 nucleotides line up with TRBD1. This CDR3 spans 13 amino acids. CDR1 is SGHRS, CDR2 YFSETQ, per germline. The V and J ends lost 6 bases and 4 bases, in that order; junction bases with no gene match: 4. This chain's CDR3 is CASMGTAYNEQFF. The CDR3 nucleotides are TGCGCCAGCATGGGGACAGCATACAATGAGCAGTTCTTC.

The chain combines TRBV23-1 with TRBJ1-2; unclear D gene. TRBV23-1 is known as an ORF, though its function is uncertain. V was cut by 6 bases and J by 7 bases, with 24 bases left in between. The CDR3 is 16 residues long. The CDR3 loop reads CASSPEGVQKTAGYTF. CDR3 bases: TGCGCCAGCAGCCCAGAGGGTGTTCAAAAGACGGCTGGCTACACCTTC.

The sample holds a few counts of this clonotype. The rearrangement links TRBV6-1 to TRBJ2-1; D ambiguous. V was shortened by 5 bases and J by 0 bases, with 8 bases between the two germline ends. Germline V gene lookup returns CDR1 MNHNS and CDR2 SASEGT. The CDR3 has 14 amino acids. CDR3 nucleotide sequence: TGTGCCAGCAGTCCTCATAGCTCCTACAATGAGCAGTTCTTC. Translation: CASSPHSSYNEQFF.

This clonotype was recorded at least ten times. The chain uses TRBV5-4 and TRBJ1-1; 8 positions agree with TRBD1. Looked up from germline, CDR1 is SGHNT and CDR2 is YYREEE (reference sequence). The CDR3 is 13 residues long. J gave up 7 bases and V 6 bases, and 8 bases lay outside the gene matches. In nucleotides, the CDR3 is TGTGCCAGCAACCAATTACAGGGGGATGAAGCTTTCTTT. This translates into CASNQLQGDEAFF. Drawing the rest from reference TRBV5-4 and TRBJ1-1, the complete variable domain is ETGVTQSPTHLIKTRGQQVTLRCSSQSGHNTVSWYQQALGQGPQFIFQYYREEENGRGNFPPRFSGLQFPNYSSELNVNALELDDSALYLCASNQLQGDEAFFGQGTRLTVV.

In this sample, this clonotype turned up many times. V usage is TRBV18 and J usage is TRBJ2-3; the D is unclear. This CDR3 has 13 residues. Germline CDR1 reads KGHSH; CDR2 reads LQKENI. V lost 3 bases and J lost 2, with 6 bases in between. The chain's CDR3 is CASSPSLTDTQYF. CDR3 DNA sequence: TGTGCCAGCTCACCGTCTCTCACAGATACGCAGTATTTT.

This chain connects TRBV9 to TRBJ2-1; 8 bases match TRBD2. The CDR3 runs to 15 residues. CDR1 is SGDLS and CDR2 is YYNGEE in the germline V gene. V was clipped by 0 bases and J by 6 bases; unmatched bases: 5. The CDR3 spells CASSVAGGPFNEQFF. The CDR3 bases are TGTGCCAGCAGCGTAGCGGGAGGGCCTTTCAATGAGCAGTTCTTC.

This clonotype has at least ten counts. The chain joins TRBV7-2 to TRBJ2-7; D gene unclear. Trimming shortened V by 1 base and J by 3 bases, and 4 bases separated the two germline ends. Germline CDR1 is SGHTA and CDR2 is FQGNSA. The CDR3 totals 12 residues. CDR3 bases: TGTGCCAGCAGCTTAGTGAACTACGAGCAGTACTTC. It codes for CASSLVNYEQYF.

This clonotype turned up a few times. This chain's CDR3 is CASQRGSGSLDEQFF. The CDR3 DNA reads as TGTGCCAGCCAACGGGGGAGCGGGAGTCTAGATGAGCAGTTCTTC. The V call is TRBV6-1, the J call TRBJ2-1; TRBD2 matches 8 bases. The J segment lost 8 bases and the V segment lost 8 bases, leaving 14 bases of the junction unmatched. Germline CDR1 is MNHNS and CDR2 is SASEGT. CDR3 size: 15 residues.

This clonotype occurred a few times. The CDR3 loop reads CASRDSHTEAFF. DNA of the CDR3: TGTGCCTCACGGGACAGTCACACTGAAGCTTTCTTT. The V gene is TRBV27, the J gene TRBJ1-1; 7 positions match TRBD1. Germline trimming cut 11 bases from V and 3 bases from J; bases unmatched to any gene: 6. Germline CDR1 reads MNHEY; CDR2 reads SMNVEV (reference sequence). The CDR3 spans 12 residues.

This clonotype showed up many times. The genes are TRBV20-1 and TRBJ2-5; D gene unclear. The V gene's germline CDR1 is DFQATT and CDR2 SNEGSKA (reference sequence). V was pared by 0 bases and J by 7 bases, with 6 bases between. This CDR3 has 11 amino acids. CDR3 region: CSARDLSTQYF. CDR3 DNA sequence: TGCAGTGCTAGAGATCTATCGACCCAGTACTTC.

The chain joins TRBV7-2 to TRBJ2-1, with 7 bases fitting TRBD1. The CDR3 covers 16 residues. V lost 4 bases, J lost 8 bases, and 14 bases stayed unmatched. The germline V gene has CDR1 SGHTA and CDR2 FQGNSA. As DNA, the CDR3 is TGTGCCAGCAGCTCGCCCGGGACAGCCCCTTGGGATGAGCAGTTCTTC. Translated: CASSSPGTAPWDEQFF.

CDR3 in amino acids: CASSAPPPYYNSPLHF. The CDR3, as DNA: TGTGCCAGCAGCGCTCCCCCGCCCTACTATAATTCACCCCTCCACTTT. The rearrangement joins TRBV21-1 to TRBJ1-6; the table names TRBD1, a call not compared with the DNA. TRBV21-1 corresponds to a pseudogene. CDR3 size: 16 residues.

In its sample, this clonotype was seen a few times. The chain combines TRBV27 with TRBJ1-4; D not resolved. The germline V gene encodes CDR1 MNHEY and CDR2 SMNVEV (reference sequence). V was cut by 3 bases and J by 7 bases, with 6 bases left in between. CDR3 size: 12 residues. This chain's CDR3 is CASSFEGEKLFF. The CDR3 DNA sequence: TGTGCCAGCAGTTTTGAGGGTGAAAAACTGTTTTTT.